The text below deals with one T cell receptor beta chain. Its antigen remains unknown. This sample was included in a study of cytomegalovirus exposure and HLA in healthy donors. Across the whole study: Under 85% of 398 genotyped donors fell in the Caucasian-associated ancestry cluster. Study-wide results and limits: A missense DCLRE1C variant was associated with V- and J-gene trimming of TCR beta chains in a later analysis, and an independent cohort replicated the association.

Deletions cut 4 bases from V and 9 bases from J, with 13 bases between. The CDR3 is 13 amino acids. Germline assignment: CDR1 MNHNY and CDR2 SVGAGI (reference sequence). The PCR employed 60 Vbeta primers together with 13 Jbeta primers. Measured with immunoSEQ multiplex PCR; TCRdb has only the in-frame clones, and not every one. The sample totals approximately 75,000 clones. The sequenced sample consisted of PBMCs. V gene TRBV6-6 combines with J gene TRBJ2-1; D may be TRBD2 (5 bases). This receptor was identified in a boy aged 5-17 years in good health and CMV-seronegative. The CDR3 is CASSWVVRGEQFF. As DNA, the CDR3 is TGTGCCAGCAGTTGGGTCGTTCGGGGTGAGCAGTTCTTC.